This T cell receptor (beta chain) was obtained from a study of T cells in Graves' hyperthyroidism and ophthalmopathy. General observations from the study: The blood repertoire included most of the expanded thyroid clonotypes above 0.001.

In this sample, this clonotype turned up many times. What it recognizes is unknown. The CDR3 regions of TCR beta were amplified from RNA transcripts. The primer set for the first-round RT-PCR of the TCR CDR3 was HTBI. TCRdb reanalysed the multiplex PCR reads using MiXCR and keeps one entry per CDR3 protein. This table has a few hundred thousand distinct CDR3 sequences, roughly 14% appearing once. V gave up 1 base and J gave up 2 bases, with 11 bases separating them. This CDR3 spans 14 amino acids. Germline assignment: CDR1 DFQATT and CDR2 SNEGSKA (reference sequence). These patients, aged 18 to 65, had recently diagnosed hyperthyroidism lasting under 2 months. The study left out patients who had uncontrolled infection, other autoimmune disease, pregnancy or lactation.

The chain carries TRBV20-1 and TRBJ1-1; weak D call: TRBD1 (6 bases). The clonotype comes from a woman under 30 with Graves' hyperthyroidism. Sequenced material: blood. CDR3 region: CSARVPGANTEAFF. The CDR3 bases are TGCAGTGCTAGAGTACCGGGGGCTAACACTGAAGCTTTCTTT.